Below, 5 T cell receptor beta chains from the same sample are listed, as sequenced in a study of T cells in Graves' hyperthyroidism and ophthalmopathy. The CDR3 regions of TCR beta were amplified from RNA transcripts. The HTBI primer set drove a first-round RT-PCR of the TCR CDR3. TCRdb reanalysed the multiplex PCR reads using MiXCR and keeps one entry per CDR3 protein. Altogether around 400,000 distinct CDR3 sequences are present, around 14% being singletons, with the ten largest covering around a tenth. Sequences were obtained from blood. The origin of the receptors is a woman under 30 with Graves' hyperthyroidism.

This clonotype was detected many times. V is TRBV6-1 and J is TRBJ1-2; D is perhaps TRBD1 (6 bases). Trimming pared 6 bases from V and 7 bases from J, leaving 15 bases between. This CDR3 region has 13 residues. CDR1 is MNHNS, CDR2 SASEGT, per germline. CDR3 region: CASRPGEAAGYTF. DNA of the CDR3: TGTGCCAGCAGGCCAGGGGAGGCGGCTGGCTACACCTTC.

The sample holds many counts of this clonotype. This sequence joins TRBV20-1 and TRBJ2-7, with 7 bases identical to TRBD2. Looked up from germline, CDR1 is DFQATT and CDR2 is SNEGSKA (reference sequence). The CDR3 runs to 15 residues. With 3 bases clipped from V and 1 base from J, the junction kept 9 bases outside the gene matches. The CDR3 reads CSASYPQGGSYEQYF. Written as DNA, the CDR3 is TGCAGTGCTAGTTACCCTCAGGGAGGGTCCTACGAGCAGTACTTC.

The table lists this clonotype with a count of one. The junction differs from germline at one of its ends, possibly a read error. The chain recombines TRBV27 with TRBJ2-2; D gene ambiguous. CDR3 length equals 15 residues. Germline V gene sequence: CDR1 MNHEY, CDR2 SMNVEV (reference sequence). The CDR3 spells CVSSSQADRTGELFF. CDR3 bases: TGTGTCAGCAGTTCCCAGGCGGACCGAACCGGGGAGCTGTTTTTT.

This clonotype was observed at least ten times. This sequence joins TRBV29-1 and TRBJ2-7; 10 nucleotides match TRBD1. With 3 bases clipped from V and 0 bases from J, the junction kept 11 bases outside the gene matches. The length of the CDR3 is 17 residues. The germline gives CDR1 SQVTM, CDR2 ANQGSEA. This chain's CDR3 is CSVELALGQGISYEQYF. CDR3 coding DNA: TGCAGCGTTGAGCTGGCTTTGGGACAGGGGATCTCCTACGAGCAGTACTTC.

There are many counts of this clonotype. CDR3 in amino acids: CASSRTGGRVDTGELFF. The CDR3 DNA follows: TGTGCCAGCAGCAGGACAGGGGGCAGGGTCGACACCGGGGAGCTGTTTTTT. This chain connects TRBV6-2 or TRBV6-3 to TRBJ2-2; the match to TRBD1 covers 11 bases. The CDR3 totals 17 residues. The germline V gene has CDR1 MNHEY and CDR2 SVGEGT. V gave up 6 bases and J gave up 3 bases; unmatched junction bases: 9.